The rows below give T cell receptor beta chains drawn from one sample of a study of Graves' ophthalmopathy and Graves' hyperthyroidism. One entry per CDR3 protein, called by TCRdb with MiXCR from the multiplex PCR reads. The data contain about 700,000 distinct CDR3 sequences, roughly 41% of them singletons. The specimen sequenced was peripheral blood. Receptor source: an adult man with Graves' ophthalmopathy. Each CDR3 is given with its conserved first and last residue. A D gene is named only where the DNA matches it firmly. Only part of the rows carry a size: once, few, many, or a class if the clone is expanded.

d_gene	j_gene	v_gene	abundance	CDR3nt	CDR3aa
TRBD1	TRBJ2-5	TRBV2	-	TGTGCCAGCAGCAGGGGGTTCGGCCGGGAGACCCAGTACTTC	CASSRGFGRETQYF
-	TRBJ1-2	TRBV10-3	few	TGTGCCAGCAGTTATTCCCTTGAGAATGGCTACACCTTC	CASSYSLENGYTF
TRBD1	TRBJ1-2	TRBV19	many	TGTGCCAGTAGTGCCCCACAGGGGGGATATGGCTACACCTTC	CASSAPQGGYGYTF
-	TRBJ1-5	TRBV10-3	-	TGTGCCAGCAGTACCCTGGAGAGAAGGTGGGATCAGCCCCAGCATTTT	CASSTLERRWDQPQHF
-	TRBJ2-7	TRBV11-2	many	TGTGCCAGCAGCTTATATAGCTACGAGCAGTACTTC	CASSLYSYEQYF
-	TRBJ1-6	TRBV7-2	once	TGTGCCAGCAGCTTGGCAGGGGCGTCGGCACCCCTCCACTTT	CASSLAGASAPLHF
TRBD2	TRBJ2-3	TRBV10-3	few	TGTGCCAGCAGTTCATCGACTAGCGGGAGGACCCTGACGCAGTATTTT	CASSSSTSGRTLTQYF
-	TRBJ1-6	TRBV20-1	-	TGCAGAGCTAGAGTTGGAGGGGATCTTAATTCACCCCTCCACTTT	CRARVGGDLNSPLHF
TRBD2	TRBJ2-5	TRBV20-1	few	TGCAGTGCTAGAAATCCTAGCGGGGGGGCGGAGGGAGAGACCCAGTACTTC	CSARNPSGGAEGETQYF
TRBD1	TRBJ1-5	TRBV10-3	-	TGTGCCAGACAGGGCGGCAATCAGCCCCAGCATTTT	CARQGGNQPQHF
-	TRBJ2-7	TRBV9	-	TGTGCCAGCGGGGGGCACTACGAGCAGTACTTC	CASGGHYEQYF
-	TRBJ2-6	TRBV11-3	-	TGTGCCAGCAGCTCAAGTTGGGGTGGTGGGGCCAACGTCCTGACTTTC	CASSSSWGGGANVLTF
TRBD1	TRBJ1-6	TRBV12-3/TRBV12-4	few	TGTGCCAGCAATCGACAGGGCCCAAACACCTCACCCCTCCACTTT	CASNRQGPNTSPLHF
-	TRBJ1-1	TRBV10-1	many	TGCGCCAGCAGTGTGGGGGAGAACACTGAAGCTTTCTTT	CASSVGENTEAFF
-	TRBJ1-6	TRBV10-2	-	TGTGCCAGCAGTAGGTCTGGGGTCGGCAACAATTCACCCCTCCACTTT	CASSRSGVGNNSPLHF
TRBD1	TRBJ1-4	TRBV20-1	-	TGCAGTGCTACCGGGACAGGGACCGAAAAACTGTTTTTT	CSATGTGTEKLFF
TRBD1	TRBJ1-1	TRBV25-1	-	TGTGCCAGCAGCAAACAGGGGGTCTGGGCTTTCTTT	CASSKQGVWAFF
-	TRBJ1-5	TRBV5-1	many	TGCGCCAGCAGCCTGGCAGGGATGAGCAATCAGCCCCAGCATTTT	CASSLAGMSNQPQHF
-	TRBJ1-2	TRBV29-1	once	TGCAGCGTTGAGGTTGGGGCTGGCTACACCTTC	CSVEVGAGYTF
-	TRBJ1-6	TRBV29-1	-	TGCAGCGTTGAAGGAGGCCCGAATTCACCCCTCCACTTT	CSVEGGPNSPLHF
TRBD1	TRBJ2-7	TRBV7-9	few	TGTGCCAGCAGCGGCGACAGGGGAGTATCCTACGAGCAGTACTTC	CASSGDRGVSYEQYF
-	TRBJ1-2	TRBV15	many	TGTGCCACCAGCAGAGATCGCGACACGAACTATGGCTACACCTTC	CATSRDRDTNYGYTF
-	TRBJ2-6	TRBV7-8	-	TGTGCCAGCAGCTCAGCTCGACTACAGGGCTCTGGGGCCAACGTCCTGACTTTC	CASSSARLQGSGANVLTF
TRBD1	TRBJ2-7	TRBV15	-	TGTGCCAGCAGCAACCTCGGACAGGGGGTCGAGCAGTACTTC	CASSNLGQGVEQYF
-	TRBJ2-7	TRBV2	-	TGTGCCAGCAGAAATGGTGGTTATCACGAGCAGTACTTC	CASRNGGYHEQYF
TRBD1	TRBJ2-7	TRBV6-6	few	TGTGCCAGCAGTTACTCGAATCCGAGACAGGGGTACTACGAGCAGTACTTC	CASSYSNPRQGYYEQYF
-	TRBJ1-2	TRBV11-2	-	TGTGCCGGGAGCTTGATGGGGATTGGTTATGGCTACACCTTC	CAGSLMGIGYGYTF
TRBD1	TRBJ1-1	TRBV10-2	many	TGCGCCAGCAAAAGACAGGGAGACACTGAAGCTTTCTTT	CASKRQGDTEAFF
-	TRBJ1-4	TRBV2	few	TGTGCCAGCAGTGAAGCGAGGACCTCTAATGAAAAACTGTTTTTT	CASSEARTSNEKLFF
TRBD1	TRBJ1-6	TRBV6-4	few	TGTGCCAGCAGTGCGGGACAGACTTCGGTACAACCCCTCCACTTT	CASSAGQTSVQPLHF
TRBD1	TRBJ2-2	TRBV7-3	many	TGTGCCAGCAGCACGGGACAGGGTGGGGAGCTGTTTTTT	CASSTGQGGELFF
-	TRBJ2-1	TRBV19	few	TGTGCCAGCAAGGGGCAGGGCGACAATGAGCAGTTCTTC	CASKGQGDNEQFF
-	TRBJ2-6	TRBV19	many	TGTGCCAGTACTATGGACTCTGGGGCCAACGTCCTGACTTTC	CASTMDSGANVLTF
TRBD1	TRBJ1-6	TRBV9	few	TGTGCCAGCAGCCCAGGGGGTGGGGGGGCGTTGAATTCACCCCTCCACTTT	CASSPGGGGALNSPLHF
-	TRBJ1-5	TRBV7-6	few	TGTGCCAGCAGCACCAGGGCGTTCGGTTATAGCAATCAGCCCCAGCATTTT	CASSTRAFGYSNQPQHF
-	TRBJ2-5	TRBV25-1	-	TGTGCCAGCGTTCGGCAGACAAACCAAGAGACCCAGTACTTC	CASVRQTNQETQYF
-	TRBJ2-7	TRBV4-1	few	TGCGCCAGCAGCCAAGAGGGGGCGGGAGCCTACGAGCAGTACTTC	CASSQEGAGAYEQYF
-	TRBJ1-5	TRBV10-3	-	TGTGCCAGCACCCTTGGGGGGGGCGATCAGCCCCAGCATTTT	CASTLGGGDQPQHF
-	TRBJ1-5	TRBV20-1	-	TGCAGCGCTATCCGGGACGGAAAAAATCAGCCCCAGCATTTT	CSAIRDGKNQPQHF
-	TRBJ2-6	TRBV2	-	TGTGCCAGCAGTGCTATGGGAATTATCACTTCTGGGGCCAACGTCCTGACTTTC	CASSAMGIITSGANVLTF
-	TRBJ2-7	TRBV7-9	many	TGTGCCAGCAGCCAGCTCCGGGGCTACGAGCAGTACTTC	CASSQLRGYEQYF
-	TRBJ1-2	TRBV2	-	TGTGCCAGCAGTTTTCAGGCGGACTATGGCTACACCTTC	CASSFQADYGYTF